The subject of this entry is one TCR beta chain. What it binds is not known. This sample is drawn from a study of shared clonotypes between healthy human individuals. Findings and caveats of the study: In a handful of donors, 4.5% to 5.5% of naive CD4 clonotypes appeared in common.

The CDR3 loop spans 14 amino acids. Looked up from germline, CDR1 is SGHTA and CDR2 is FQGNSA. V lost 3 bases and J lost 6; bases outside the gene matches: 4. Assay: immunoSEQ multiplex PCR; the TCRdb copy retains only in-frame clones and omits some. The data hold about 1.5 million clones, with about 98% observed a single time. V is TRBV7-2 and J is TRBJ2-2, with TRBD2 matching 7 bases. The clonotype originates from a man aged 25-40 years in good health. Sequencing was done on a sample of naive CD4+ T cells sorted from blood. As for subset: CD45RA+ positively selected. In DNA, the CDR3 is TGTGCCAGCAGCTTTACTAGCGTCGCCGGGGAGCTGTTTTTT. Translating it yields CASSFTSVAGELFF.